One and the same sample provided the 10 T cell receptor beta chains below, sequenced in a study of beta chain features in type 1 diabetes. Study-wide results and limits: Type 1 diabetes patients showed a moderate but significant shortening of TCRB CDR3s in all four CD4+ subsets.

The antigens these receptors bind are not known. Every isolated RNA sample was fully reverse transcribed, so sequencing captured expressed TCRB transcripts. Assay: immunoSEQ multiplex PCR; the TCRdb copy retains only in-frame clones and omits some. This sample has 600,000 to 700,000 clones; 12% occur once, and the top ten carry more than 0.1%. Sequencing was performed on naive CD4+ T cells from blood. The receptors derive from a man aged 25 to 40 with type 1 diabetes.

This clone was seen a handful of times. The V call is TRBV18, the J call TRBJ1-5, with D unresolved. Trimming left V 8 bases short and J 5 bases short, with 13 bases between. The CDR3 loop spans 13 amino acids. Germline CDR1 is KGHSH and CDR2 is LQKENI. CDR3 nucleotide sequence: TGTGCCAGCCAAGCCGACGGGGATCAGCCCCAGCATTTT. Amino acid sequence: CASQADGDQPQHF.

This clone was seen more than once but under ten times. The chain links TRBV14 to TRBJ2-1; the match to TRBD1 covers 9 bases. CDR1 SGHDN and CDR2 FVKESK come from the germline V gene. This CDR3 is built from 16 residues. J lost 4 bases, V lost 2 bases, and 6 bases had no gene match. The CDR3 reads CASSQFRDRVYNEQFF. As DNA, the CDR3 is TGTGCCAGCAGCCAATTCCGGGACAGGGTTTACAATGAGCAGTTCTTC. The full variable domain, with the rest looked up from reference TRBV14 and TRBJ2-1, is EAGVTQFPSHSVIEKGQTVTLRCDPISGHDNLYWYRRVMGKEIKFLLHFVKESKQDESGMPNNRFLAERTGGTYSTLKVQPAELEDSGVYFCASSQFRDRVYNEQFFGPGTRLTVL.

This clone turned up a few times. The genes are TRBV9 and TRBJ2-5; 9 positions match TRBD2. Unmatched junction bases numbered 4, after V lost 0 bases and J lost 1 base. The CDR3 contains 16 residues. From germline, CDR1 is SGDLS and CDR2 YYNGEE. CDR3 DNA: TGTGCCAGCAGCGTAGGAGCGGGGGGCCGCCAAGAGACCCAGTACTTC. Translated: CASSVGAGGRQETQYF.

This chain joins TRBV20-1 and TRBJ2-7; D ambiguous. CDR1 is DFQATT, CDR2 SNEGSKA, per germline (reference sequence). This CDR3 is 11 amino acids long. V shed 4 bases and J shed 3 bases, with 7 bases lying between them. The CDR3 here is CSATQYYEQYF. The CDR3 DNA reads as TGCAGTGCTACACAATACTACGAGCAGTACTTC.

This clone was detected only a few times. The gene calls are TRBV29-1 and TRBJ2-7, with D perhaps TRBD1 or TRBD2 (5 bases each). V lost 6 bases to trimming and J lost 5 bases, with 20 bases between them. The germline V gene encodes CDR1 SQVTM and CDR2 ANQGSEA. CDR3 length: 14 residues. The CDR3, as DNA: TGCAGCGTCCTCCGAGGGGTCAGGACCAACGAGCAGTACTTC. This codes for CSVLRGVRTNEQYF.

This clone was counted a few times. The rearrangement joins TRBV18 to TRBJ1-4; 10 nucleotides agree with TRBD1. The CDR3 covers 15 residues. J lost 6 bases, V lost 4 bases, and 5 bases had no gene match. Germline CDR1 reads KGHSH; CDR2 reads LQKENI. Written as DNA, the CDR3 is TGTGCCAGCTCACGCTCCGGGACAGGGGATGAAAAACTGTTTTTT. Its translation is CASSRSGTGDEKLFF.

This clone was counted a few times. The chain couples TRBV30 to TRBJ1-4, with TRBD1 as a possible D gene (6 bases). The CDR3 is 15 residues long. The germline CDR1 and CDR2 sequences are GTSNPN and SVGIG (reference sequence). V lost 0 bases and J lost 4, with 12 bases in between. Here the CDR3 reads CAWSVRTAHNEKLFF. For the CDR3, the DNA is TGTGCCTGGAGTGTTCGGACAGCGCATAATGAAAAACTGTTTTTT.

This clone has just one count. This chain joins TRBV5-1 and TRBJ2-7; D may be TRBD1 (5 bases). Germline V gene sequence: CDR1 SGHRS, CDR2 YFSETQ. V lost 1 base to trimming and J lost 1 base, with 15 bases between them. This CDR3 spans 16 amino acids. CDR3 DNA: TGCGCCAGCAGCTTGTCGGCCAGGGCGACTTCCTACGAGCAGTACTTC. Translating gives CASSLSARATSYEQYF.

The chain links TRBV11-3 to TRBJ2-1; D unclear. Trimming took off 7 bases at V and 3 bases at J, with 10 bases between the two ends. The CDR3 is 13 residues long. The germline V gene has CDR1 SGHNT and CDR2 YENEEA. The CDR3 sequence: CASTPSGYNEQFF. As DNA, the CDR3 is TGTGCCAGCACCCCTTCAGGCTACAATGAGCAGTTCTTC. The complete variable domain, with remaining parts taken from reference TRBV11-3 and TRBJ2-1, reads EAGVVQSPRYKIIEKKQPVAFWCNPISGHNTLYWYLQNLGQGPELLIRYENEEAVDDSQLPKDRFSAERLKGVDSTLKIQPAELGDSAVYLCASTPSGYNEQFFGPGTRLTVL.

This clone showed up just a few times. The rearrangement joins TRBV14 to TRBJ1-2, with D uncertain. Germline V gene sequence: CDR1 SGHDN, CDR2 FVKESK. V shed 2 bases and J shed 7 bases, with 17 bases lying between them. The CDR3 runs to 15 residues. The CDR3 spells CASSQTQGKVGGYTF. In DNA form, the CDR3 reads TGTGCCAGCAGCCAAACGCAAGGAAAGGTTGGTGGCTACACCTTC.